The 14 T cell receptor beta chains presented below share a single source sample, sequenced in a study of T cell responses to AZD1222 COVID-19 vaccine. Measured with immunoSEQ multiplex PCR; TCRdb has only the in-frame clones, and not every one. The table has 90,000 or so clones, approximately 86% seen once; the top ten hold about 8%. This specimen was peripheral blood, taken on day 0 of AZD1222 vaccination. The origin of the receptors is an adult in good health.

The chain recombines TRBV6-5 with TRBJ2-7; TRBD2 matches at 10 bases. The germline CDR1 and CDR2 sequences are MNHEY and SVGAGI. V gave up 0 bases and J gave up 4 bases; unmatched junction bases: 3. The length of the CDR3 is 15 residues. CDR3 coding DNA: TGTGCCAGCAGTTACTCTCTAGCGGGAGCTTACGAGCAGTACTTC. It codes for CASSYSLAGAYEQYF.

The chain carries TRBV7-2 and TRBJ2-1, with D unclear. The CDR3 extends over 17 amino acids. CDR1 and CDR2 (germline): SGHTA, FQGNSA. The ends were cut back, 5 bases at V and 0 bases at J, with 17 bases in the middle. The CDR3 protein is CASSLRLLGSSYNEQFF. The CDR3 DNA is TGTGCCAGCAGCCTTAGGCTGCTAGGGTCCTCCTACAATGAGCAGTTCTTC.

The chain recombines TRBV15 with TRBJ2-7, with D perhaps being TRBD1 or TRBD2 (5 bases each). V was pared by 3 bases and J by 1 base, with 13 bases between. Germline V CDR1 and CDR2: LNHNV, YYDKDF (reference sequence). The CDR3 runs to 15 residues. CDR3 in DNA: TGTGCCACCAGCAGGGGCCGGGGACCATCCTACGAGCAGTACTTC. It yields the protein CATSRGRGPSYEQYF.

The chain carries TRBV7-9 and TRBJ1-6; D gene unclear. Between the trimmed V and J ends, which lost 4 bases and 6 bases, there was a span of 16 bases. The length of the CDR3 is 16 residues. Germline V gene lookup returns CDR1 SEHNR and CDR2 FQNEAQ (reference sequence). In DNA form, the CDR3 reads TGTGCCAGCAGCTACACAACAACAGTCCCTAATTCACCCCTCCACTTT. Protein product: CASSYTTTVPNSPLHF.

The DNA for the CDR3 is TGCGCCAGCCGGGTCCAGGGACTCTCTACAGATACGCAGTATTTT. It translates to CASRVQGLSTDTQYF. The gene calls are TRBV5-1 and TRBJ2-3; tentatively, D is TRBD2 (6 bases). Trimming removed 7 bases from V and 3 bases from J, with 18 bases in between. There are 15 residues in the CDR3. Germline values: CDR1 SGHRS, CDR2 YFSETQ.

V gene TRBV28 combines with J gene TRBJ1-5, with D unresolved. The CDR3 extends over 16 amino acids. Germline CDR1 reads MDHEN; CDR2 reads SYDVKM. V lost 4 bases, J lost 2 bases, and 15 bases lay in between. CDR3 nucleotide sequence: TGTGCCAGCAGTTCCCTGAGTCGTGGGGGCAATCAGCCCCAGCATTTT. It is translated as CASSSLSRGGNQPQHF.

The chain is built from TRBV4-1 and TRBJ2-6; D is ambiguous. V lost 1 base and J 0 bases, leaving 19 bases between the germline ends. The CDR3 is 20 residues long. Germline CDR1 and CDR2: MGHRA and YSYEKL. Here the CDR3 reads CASSQAPRSQVRSGANVLTF. CDR3 bases: TGCGCCAGCAGCCAAGCCCCCCGGTCGCAAGTCCGCTCTGGGGCCAACGTCCTGACTTTC.

The chain has TRBV7-9 and TRBJ1-2, with TRBD1 matching over 11 bases. The CDR3 runs 12 residues. Germline lookup yields CDR1 SEHNR and CDR2 FQNEAQ (reference sequence). The V and J ends lost 1 base and 12 bases, in that order; junction bases with no gene match: 1. The CDR3 region is CASSLGGQGDTF. In DNA form, the CDR3 reads TGTGCCAGCAGCTTAGGGGGACAGGGGGACACCTTC. Full variable domain (remainder filled in from reference TRBV7-9 and TRBJ1-2): DTGVSQNPRHKITKRGQNVTFRCDPISEHNRLYWYRQTLGQGPEFLTYFQNEAQLEKSRLLSDRFSAERPKGSFSTLEIQRTEQGDSAMYLCASSLGGQGDTFGSGTRLTVV.

This clone was seen a single time. The V gene is TRBV3-1 (or the pseudogene TRBV3-2), the J gene TRBJ2-1; 7 nucleotides match TRBD1. There are 14 residues in the CDR3. The V and J ends lost 4 bases and 2 bases, in that order; junction bases with no gene match: 2. Germline CDR1 and CDR2: LGHDT and YNNKEL (reference sequence). The CDR3 loop is CASSRDRTYNEQFF. As DNA, the CDR3 is TGTGCCAGCAGCCGGGACAGAACCTACAATGAGCAGTTCTTC.

The J gene is TRBJ1-6, the V gene TRBV6-4, with D possibly TRBD1 on 6 matching bases. The CDR3 loop spans 14 amino acids. Germline-derived CDR1 and CDR2 are MRHNA and SNTAGT. V gave up 5 bases and J gave up 10 bases, with 15 bases separating them. CDR3 sequence: CASSQGQSFSPLHF. Here the CDR3 DNA reads TGTGCCAGCAGTCAGGGGCAGTCTTTCTCACCCCTCCACTTT.

This clone was detected only once. The chain couples TRBV9 to TRBJ2-2, with D perhaps matching TRBD1 (5 bases). The CDR3 is 14 amino acids. Germline V lookup: CDR1 SGDLS, CDR2 YYNGEE. The V end was cut by 7 bases, the J end by 3 bases, with 13 bases between. The CDR3 loop is CASLPRVDTGELFF. The CDR3 DNA follows: TGTGCCAGCTTACCCAGGGTGGACACCGGGGAGCTGTTTTTT.

The sample holds a few counts of this clone. The rearrangement uses TRBV28 and TRBJ1-5; D perhaps matches TRBD1 (6 bases). From germline, CDR1 is MDHEN and CDR2 SYDVKM. Trimming left V 6 bases short and J 2 bases short, with 11 bases between. The length of the CDR3 is 14 residues. CDR3 DNA: TGTGCCAGCAGATTACAGGGAGGCAATCAGCCCCAGCATTTT. It codes for CASRLQGGNQPQHF.

This CDR3 is CASRAGTRFSGNTIYF. CDR3 DNA sequence: TGTGCCAGCAGGGCCGGGACACGTTTCTCTGGAAACACCATATATTTT. V gene TRBV9 combines with J gene TRBJ1-3; D might be TRBD1 (6 bases). The germline V gene encodes CDR1 SGDLS and CDR2 YYNGEE. This CDR3 has 16 amino acids. V lost 5 bases to trimming and J lost 0 bases, with 15 bases between them.

V and J are TRBV5-1 and TRBJ1-2; D remains ambiguous. Germline CDR1 is SGHRS and CDR2 is YFSETQ. This CDR3 spans 15 amino acids. Trimming pared 3 bases from V and 4 bases from J, leaving 16 bases between. CDR3 loop: CASSSPDSASYGYTF. The CDR3 DNA reads TGCGCCAGCAGCTCCCCAGACTCGGCTTCCTATGGCTACACCTTC.